The 18 T cell receptor beta chains presented below share a single source sample, sequenced in a study of early T cells in non-severe SARS-CoV-2 infection (dated by TCRdb to 2020 to 2022). Libraries were built with 5' RACE. Sequencing instrument: NextSeq 500. TCRdb reworked the public reads: Q25 trimming with fastp, MiXCR clone assembly, productive beta chains retained. Every entry covers one CDR3 protein and lists the most common genes and DNA from its rows. The sample includes approximately 81,000 distinct CDR3 sequences, with over 12% observed a single time. In total, the top ten clones hold approximately 3.3% of the sample. Sequencing was performed on whole blood. These TCRs come from an adult who was a healthcare worker with PCR-confirmed SARS-CoV-2 infection or an uninfected control (not recorded which).

This clonotype was counted ten times or more. This rearrangement joins TRBV24-1 to TRBJ2-7; perhaps D is TRBD1 or TRBD2 (5 bases each). V was shortened by 9 bases and J by 3 bases, with 17 bases between the two germline ends. The CDR3 covers 14 residues. The germline CDR1 and CDR2 sequences are KGHDR and SFDVKD. DNA of the CDR3: TGTGCCACCGCCGAGGGTGCAGGGAACTACGAGCAGTACTTC. Translation gives CATAEGAGNYEQYF.

The chain combines TRBV20-1 with TRBJ1-6; D possibly corresponds to TRBD1 (6 bases). Trimming pared 6 bases from V and 7 bases from J, leaving 16 bases between. The CDR3 totals 14 residues. Germline assignment: CDR1 DFQATT and CDR2 SNEGSKA (reference sequence). CDR3 region: CSARGRTANSPLHF. CDR3 DNA: TGCAGTGCCCGGGGGCGGACAGCAAATTCACCCCTCCACTTT.

V gene TRBV20-1 combines with J gene TRBJ2-5, with no clear D. The CDR3 is 13 amino acids. Trimming took off 0 bases at V and 7 bases at J, with 12 bases between the two ends. Germline CDR1 and CDR2: DFQATT and SNEGSKA (reference sequence). The CDR3 nucleotides read TGCAGTGCTAGAGACAAGCAGTTCGGGACCCAGTACTTC. This gives the protein CSARDKQFGTQYF.

This clonotype was observed at least ten times. CDR3 sequence: CATKATGTGVSPLHF. For the CDR3, the DNA is TGTGCCACCAAGGCGACCGGGACAGGGGTTTCACCCCTCCACTTT. The chain links TRBV6-5 to TRBJ1-6; 10 bases fit TRBD1. CDR1 is MNHEY, CDR2 SVGAGI, per germline. The CDR3 consists of 15 residues. V lost 10 bases and J lost 9; bases outside the gene matches: 12.

In its sample, this clonotype was seen a few times. This chain connects TRBV7-8 to TRBJ2-2, with 12 positions matching TRBD2. Per germline, CDR1 SGHVS and CDR2 FQNEAQ. Trimming at V came to 1 base and at J to 6 bases, leaving 3 bases not matched to a gene. The CDR3 totals 16 residues. The DNA for the CDR3 is TGTGCCAGCAGCTTAGGACTAGCGGGAGTCCCCGGGGAGCTGTTTTTT. Its protein is CASSLGLAGVPGELFF.

This clonotype was picked up one time. The CDR3 loop reads CASSLLPDTQYF. CDR3 in DNA: TGTGCCAGCAGTTTGTTACCGGATACGCAGTATTTT. This chain uses TRBV28 with TRBJ2-3; D is uncertain. With 3 bases removed from V and 6 bases from J, the gap between germline ends came to 7 bases. CDR1 and CDR2 (germline): MDHEN, SYDVKM. The CDR3 is made up of 12 amino acids.

V gene TRBV11-2 combines with J gene TRBJ2-7, with unresolved D. The germline V gene has CDR1 SGHAT and CDR2 FQNNGV. This CDR3 is 11 amino acids long. V lost 5 bases, J lost 3 bases, and 5 bases lay in between. The CDR3 sequence is CASSAYYEQYF. DNA for the CDR3: TGTGCCAGCAGCGCGTACTACGAGCAGTACTTC.

Ten or more counts support this clonotype. This chain connects TRBV19 to TRBJ2-5; a weak D match, TRBD2 (5 bases). V shed 0 bases and J shed 13 bases, with 15 bases lying between them. CDR1 and CDR2 from the germline V gene are LNHDA and SQIVND (reference sequence). The CDR3 length is 13 residues. The CDR3 bases are TGTGCCAGTAGTATAGAAGGCGCCGGACTGCGGTACTTC. This sequence encodes CASSIEGAGLRYF. The full variable domain, with the rest looked up from reference TRBV19 and TRBJ2-5, is DGGITQSPKYLFRKEGQNVTLSCEQNLNHDAMYWYRQDPGQGLRLIYYSQIVNDFQKGDIAEGYSVSREKKESFPLTVTSAQKNPTAFYLCASSIEGAGLRYFGPGTRLLVL.

J is TRBJ2-7 and V is TRBV29-1; TRBD1 matches at 12 bases. Germline-derived CDR1 and CDR2 are SQVTM and ANQGSEA. V lost 4 bases to trimming and J lost 7 bases; unmatched junction nucleotides: 5. The CDR3 sequence is 13 residues long. CDR3 residues: CSVAGQGAREQYF. Here the CDR3 DNA reads TGCAGCGTTGCGGGACAGGGGGCAAGGGAGCAGTACTTC.

This sequence joins TRBV20-1 and TRBJ2-4; maybe TRBD2 (5 bases). V was trimmed by 3 bases and J by 0 bases, leaving 9 bases between them. Germline V CDR1 and CDR2: DFQATT, SNEGSKA (reference sequence). The CDR3 contains 14 residues. CDR3 in amino acids: CSASPGLAKNIQYF. CDR3 in DNA: TGCAGTGCTAGTCCGGGGTTAGCCAAAAACATTCAGTACTTC.

This clonotype has more than one count but fewer than ten. V gene TRBV10-2 combines with J gene TRBJ2-2; 7 nucleotides agree with TRBD2. The CDR3 totals 14 residues. The germline CDR1 and CDR2 sequences are WSHSY and SAAADI. The ends lost 10 bases at V and 2 bases at J; junction bases unmatched: 7. CDR3: CATKSGTNTGELFF. CDR3 DNA sequence: TGCGCCACCAAAAGCGGGACCAACACCGGGGAGCTGTTTTTT.

This rearrangement joins TRBV6-2 or TRBV6-3 to TRBJ1-2; the D is unclear. The CDR3 is made up of 12 amino acids. Germline lookup yields CDR1 MNHEY and CDR2 SVGEGT. Deletions cut 5 bases from V and 4 bases from J, with 8 bases between. The CDR3 loop is CASSPQSYGYTF. The CDR3 DNA reads as TGTGCCAGCAGTCCTCAATCCTATGGCTACACCTTC.

This clonotype came up a few times. This chain connects TRBV2 to TRBJ2-1; 11 bases are a match to TRBD1. CDR3 size: 16 residues. Per the germline V gene, CDR1 is SNHLY and CDR2 is FYNNEI. The V gene end was trimmed by 7 bases and the J gene end by 6 bases; junction bases not matched to a gene: 11. CDR3 in DNA: TGTGCCAGCACCCGCCGCGCGGGACAGGGGGGCAATGAGCAGTTCTTC. Translating gives CASTRRAGQGGNEQFF.

This chain uses TRBV6-2 or TRBV6-3 with TRBJ2-5; D may be TRBD1 (6 bases). Trimming pared 4 bases from V and 4 bases from J, leaving 16 bases between. From germline, CDR1 is MNHEY and CDR2 SVGEGT. This CDR3 spans 15 amino acids. The CDR3 region has the DNA TGTGCCAGCAGTTCCGATACAGGGTGGGGAGAGACCCAGTACTTC. The encoded protein is CASSSDTGWGETQYF.

This chain joins TRBV7-9 and TRBJ2-1, with TRBD2 identical over 13 bases. J gave up 10 bases and V 1 base, and 4 bases lay outside the gene matches. The CDR3 contains 15 residues. Germline loops: CDR1 SEHNR, CDR2 FQNEAQ (reference sequence). The CDR3 DNA sequence: TGTGCCAGCAGCTTAGGACTAGCGGGAGGAGGAGAGCAGTTCTTC. Translation: CASSLGLAGGGEQFF.

This clonotype has only a few counts. This rearrangement joins TRBV5-1 to TRBJ2-6; no definite D call. The germline CDR1 and CDR2 sequences are SGHRS and YFSETQ. The CDR3 is 14 residues long. The V end was cut by 1 base, the J end by 2 bases, with 4 bases between. CDR3 DNA: TGCGCCAGCAGCTTGTATCCTGGGGCCAACGTCCTGACTTTC. Protein product: CASSLYPGANVLTF.

This chain joins TRBV28 and TRBJ1-1; a possible D gene is TRBD1 (6 bases). This CDR3 region has 11 residues. Per germline, CDR1 MDHEN and CDR2 SYDVKM. V dropped 9 bases and J dropped 6 bases, with 11 bases sitting between them. CDR3 protein: CARQGISEAFF. The CDR3 coding sequence is TGTGCCAGACAGGGTATCTCTGAAGCTTTCTTT.

This clonotype came up a few times. This chain uses TRBV10-2 with TRBJ1-6; the match to TRBD1 covers 8 bases. V was clipped by 2 bases and J by 9 bases; unmatched bases: 3. Germline V CDR1 and CDR2: WSHSY, SAAADI. This CDR3 contains 14 residues. The CDR3 region has the DNA TGCGCCAGCAGTGAGCAGGGGGCGGCTTCACCCCTCCACTTT. Its protein product is CASSEQGAASPLHF.